The entry below describes one T cell receptor (beta chain). No antigen is known for it. This sample is drawn from a study of long-term antiretroviral therapy in people with HIV. Findings and limits, study-wide: From the mid-2000s to the late 2010s, blood was obtained, possibly while participants received older ART regimens. In HIV, the repertoires covered a tighter span of CDR3 lengths than in controls.

The CDR3 is 15 amino acids. Looked up from germline, CDR1 is SGHNT and CDR2 is YYREEE (reference sequence). J was trimmed by 4 bases and V by 5 bases; bases with no gene match: 6. This was the immunoSEQ v3.0 assay at survey level. Profiling relied on immunoSEQ multiplex PCR, and the TCRdb table lists in-frame clones only, not all of them. The table shows 7,800 or so clones, with about 80% occurring only once. This sequence originates from a man between 35 and 55 years old with HIV. The sample here was unsorted PBMCs, taken 0.1 years after starting antiretroviral therapy. This chain joins TRBV5-4 and TRBJ2-1, with 10 positions matching TRBD2. CDR3 bases: TGTGCCAGCAGTGCCGGGACTAGCGTATACAATGAGCAGTTCTTC. Its translation is CASSAGTSVYNEQFF.